This is a list of T cell receptor beta chains from one sample in a study of T cell changes during pregnancy in multiple sclerosis. Repertoires were generated with immunoSEQ multiplex PCR, while TCRdb's copy carries only in-frame clones and drops some. Of about 40,000 clones listed, 75% to 95% are singletons. Material: CD4+ T cells from peripheral blood mononuclear cells, obtained in the third trimester of pregnancy. The receptors come from a female donor with multiple sclerosis, enrolled in a pregnancy study. CDR3s include the opening cysteine and the closing phenylalanine or tryptophan. The order of the fields is V gene, J gene, clone size, D gene, CDR3 DNA, CDR3 protein. D genes are given only for firm matches. Not every row has a clone size; where given, it reads once, few, many or a size class.

V gene: TRBV19; J gene: TRBJ2-1; clone size: .; D gene: TRBD2; CDR3 DNA: TGTGCCAGTAGGAGTAGCGGGAGTAGGCAGTTCTTC; CDR3 protein: CASRSSGSRQFF
V gene: TRBV5-1; J gene: TRBJ2-5; clone size: .; D gene: TRBD2; CDR3 DNA: TGCGCCAGCAGCGGCGGACTAGCGGGAGGTGGAGAGACCCAGTACTTC; CDR3 protein: CASSGGLAGGGETQYF
V gene: TRBV7-6; J gene: TRBJ2-2; clone size: .; D gene: .; CDR3 DNA: TGTGCCAGCAGCTTAGCGACAAGGAACACCGGGGAGCTGTTTTTT; CDR3 protein: CASSLATRNTGELFF
V gene: TRBV4-3; J gene: TRBJ2-3; clone size: .; D gene: .; CDR3 DNA: TGCGCCAGCAGCCAAGGAAGCGGCCCCACAGATACGCAGTATTTT; CDR3 protein: CASSQGSGPTDTQYF
V gene: TRBV7-8; J gene: TRBJ2-5; clone size: .; D gene: .; CDR3 DNA: TGTGCCAGCAGCTCCAACACCGGGAGCGGAGAGACCCAGTACTTC; CDR3 protein: CASSSNTGSGETQYF
V gene: TRBV28; J gene: TRBJ2-5; clone size: .; D gene: TRBD1; CDR3 DNA: TGTGCCAGCAGAACGGGACAGGGAACCCAAGAGACCCAGTACTTC; CDR3 protein: CASRTGQGTQETQYF
V gene: TRBV10-3; J gene: TRBJ1-5; clone size: few; D gene: TRBD1; CDR3 DNA: TGTGCCATCAGTGAGGGACAGGGCGGTTGGTCTCAGCCCCAGCATTTT; CDR3 protein: CAISEGQGGWSQPQHF
V gene: TRBV10-3; J gene: TRBJ2-3; clone size: .; D gene: TRBD2; CDR3 DNA: TGTGCCATCAATGAGGGAGCGGGGGGCACAGATACGCAGTATTTT; CDR3 protein: CAINEGAGGTDTQYF
V gene: TRBV6-6; J gene: TRBJ1-1; clone size: .; D gene: .; CDR3 DNA: TGTGCCAGCCTAAGGGGAACTGAAGCTTTCTTT; CDR3 protein: CASLRGTEAFF
V gene: TRBV7-8; J gene: TRBJ2-7; clone size: .; D gene: .; CDR3 DNA: TGTGCCAGCAGCTTAATCTGGTCACAGGCCGAGCAGTACTTC; CDR3 protein: CASSLIWSQAEQYF
V gene: TRBV7-6; J gene: TRBJ2-1; clone size: .; D gene: TRBD2; CDR3 DNA: TGTGCCAGCAGCTTAGGGACTAGCGGAGACAATGAGCAGTTCTTC; CDR3 protein: CASSLGTSGDNEQFF
V gene: TRBV4-3; J gene: TRBJ1-2; clone size: .; D gene: TRBD1; CDR3 DNA: TGCGCCAGCAGCCCAGACCACAGGGGACAGTTTGGGGGCTACACCTTC; CDR3 protein: CASSPDHRGQFGGYTF
V gene: TRBV9; J gene: TRBJ2-1; clone size: .; D gene: .; CDR3 DNA: TGTGCCAGCAGCGTGTACTCCTACAATGAGCAGTTCTTC; CDR3 protein: CASSVYSYNEQFF
V gene: TRBV28; J gene: TRBJ2-7; clone size: .; D gene: .; CDR3 DNA: TGTGCCAGCAGTTCCTCCGGGACTCCGTCCTACGAGCAGTACTTC; CDR3 protein: CASSSSGTPSYEQYF
V gene: TRBV6-5; J gene: TRBJ1-2; clone size: few; D gene: TRBD1; CDR3 DNA: TGTGCCAGCAGCCCTGGACAGGGCCGCTACACCTTC; CDR3 protein: CASSPGQGRYTF
V gene: TRBV5-1; J gene: TRBJ2-5; clone size: .; D gene: .; CDR3 DNA: TGCGCCAGCAACGCGGGACTGTCCCAAGAGACCCAGTACTTC; CDR3 protein: CASNAGLSQETQYF
V gene: TRBV25-1; J gene: TRBJ1-4; clone size: .; D gene: TRBD1; CDR3 DNA: TGTGCCAGCAGTGCCCGGGACAGGGGGCTTGAAAAACTGTTTTTT; CDR3 protein: CASSARDRGLEKLFF
V gene: TRBV10-3; J gene: TRBJ1-1; clone size: .; D gene: .; CDR3 DNA: TGTGCCATCAGTGAGTCGGCGGTAATGAACACTGAAGCTTTCTTT; CDR3 protein: CAISESAVMNTEAFF
V gene: TRBV9; J gene: TRBJ2-7; clone size: .; D gene: TRBD2; CDR3 DNA: TGTGCCAGCAGCGCCGGACTAGCGGGAGCTCCCCCCTACGAGCAGTACTTC; CDR3 protein: CASSAGLAGAPPYEQYF
V gene: TRBV19; J gene: TRBJ2-7; clone size: .; D gene: .; CDR3 DNA: TGTGCCAGTAGTATAGTGGGGGGATCCTACGAGCAGTACTTC; CDR3 protein: CASSIVGGSYEQYF
V gene: TRBV12-5; J gene: TRBJ1-2; clone size: .; D gene: .; CDR3 DNA: TGTGCTAGTGGTTTGGCAACCGGGACATACTATGGCTACACCTTC; CDR3 protein: CASGLATGTYYGYTF
V gene: TRBV18; J gene: TRBJ2-2; clone size: .; D gene: TRBD1; CDR3 DNA: TGTGCCAGCTCCCGGGACAGCAACACCGGGGAGCTGTTTTTT; CDR3 protein: CASSRDSNTGELFF
V gene: TRBV10-2; J gene: TRBJ1-4; clone size: .; D gene: .; CDR3 DNA: TGCGCCAGCGGGAGCCACGGTTTACGTGAAAAACTGTTTTTT; CDR3 protein: CASGSHGLREKLFF
V gene: TRBV6-4; J gene: TRBJ2-1; clone size: .; D gene: TRBD2; CDR3 DNA: TGTGCCAGCAGTATACTAGCGGGAGGTCCAGGTGAGCAGTTCTTC; CDR3 protein: CASSILAGGPGEQFF
V gene: TRBV7-3; J gene: TRBJ2-1; clone size: .; D gene: TRBD1; CDR3 DNA: TGTGCCAGCAGCTTAGGACAGGGGGCTTACGATGAGCAGTTCTTC; CDR3 protein: CASSLGQGAYDEQFF
V gene: TRBV15; J gene: TRBJ2-7; clone size: once; D gene: TRBD2; CDR3 DNA: TGTGCCACCAGACCTGAGGCGCTAGCGGGAGCCTACGAGCAGTACTTC; CDR3 protein: CATRPEALAGAYEQYF
V gene: TRBV4-1; J gene: TRBJ2-7; clone size: .; D gene: TRBD2; CDR3 DNA: TGCGCCAGCAGCCAAGCGGGAGGCTATCCATACGAGCAGTACTTC; CDR3 protein: CASSQAGGYPYEQYF
V gene: TRBV7-6; J gene: TRBJ2-4; clone size: .; D gene: .; CDR3 DNA: TGTGCCAGCAGCTTAGCGGCCGGGGGGCCAGCCAAAAACATTCAGTACTTC; CDR3 protein: CASSLAAGGPAKNIQYF
V gene: TRBV2; J gene: TRBJ2-7; clone size: .; D gene: TRBD1; CDR3 DNA: TGTGCCAGCAGTCCTACAGGGGTTCGGTCCTACGAGCAGTACTTC; CDR3 protein: CASSPTGVRSYEQYF
V gene: TRBV6-1; J gene: TRBJ1-5; clone size: .; D gene: TRBD1; CDR3 DNA: TGTGCCAGCAGTGAAACTCCGGGACAGAGAAGCAATCAGCCCCAGCATTTT; CDR3 protein: CASSETPGQRSNQPQHF
V gene: TRBV28; J gene: TRBJ2-2; clone size: .; D gene: TRBD2; CDR3 DNA: TGTGCCAGCTCTCTCGGGACTAGCGGGTCCGGGGAGCTGTTTTTT; CDR3 protein: CASSLGTSGSGELFF
V gene: TRBV5-1; J gene: TRBJ1-4; clone size: once; D gene: TRBD1; CDR3 DNA: TGCGCCAGCAGCTCGGGGACAGTTAATGAAAAACTGTTTTTT; CDR3 protein: CASSSGTVNEKLFF
V gene: TRBV19; J gene: TRBJ2-5; clone size: .; D gene: TRBD1; CDR3 DNA: TGTGCCAGTAGCAAAGCGAGACAGGGGGCGATGGGGGAGACCCAGTACTTC; CDR3 protein: CASSKARQGAMGETQYF
V gene: TRBV11-3; J gene: TRBJ2-1; clone size: .; D gene: TRBD2; CDR3 DNA: TGTGCCAGCAGCTTAGAAGGAGGACTAGAGAGTGAGCAGTTCTTC; CDR3 protein: CASSLEGGLESEQFF
V gene: TRBV2; J gene: TRBJ2-3; clone size: .; D gene: .; CDR3 DNA: TGTGCCAGCAGGATTAGCGGAAGCACAGATACGCAGTATTTT; CDR3 protein: CASRISGSTDTQYF
V gene: TRBV11-1; J gene: TRBJ2-2; clone size: .; D gene: TRBD2; CDR3 DNA: TGTGCCAGCACCGCCGGGGGGGCCAGGACCGGGGAGCTGTTTTTT; CDR3 protein: CASTAGGARTGELFF
V gene: TRBV5-1; J gene: TRBJ2-3; clone size: once; D gene: .; CDR3 DNA: TGCGCCAGCAGCTTCGGTGGTAGCGGAGGTGGAGATACGCAGTATTTT; CDR3 protein: CASSFGGSGGGDTQYF
V gene: TRBV13; J gene: TRBJ1-1; clone size: .; D gene: .; CDR3 DNA: TGTGCCAGCAGGCAGACAGTTAACACTGAAGCTTTCTTT; CDR3 protein: CASRQTVNTEAFF
V gene: TRBV10-3; J gene: TRBJ1-1; clone size: .; D gene: .; CDR3 DNA: TGTGCCATCAGTGAACGGGAAAGAATCGAAGCTTTCTTT; CDR3 protein: CAISERERIEAFF
V gene: TRBV2; J gene: TRBJ2-7; clone size: .; D gene: TRBD2; CDR3 DNA: TGTGCCACCGCAGCACTAGCGGGAGGGTCCTACGAGCAGTACTTC; CDR3 protein: CATAALAGGSYEQYF
V gene: TRBV2; J gene: TRBJ2-2; clone size: .; D gene: .; CDR3 DNA: TGTGCCAGCATCCGGGACACTCTAAACACCGGGGAGCTGTTTTTT; CDR3 protein: CASIRDTLNTGELFF
V gene: TRBV19; J gene: TRBJ1-6; clone size: .; D gene: .; CDR3 DNA: TGTGCCAGTAAACTGGACAGCGTTAATTCACCCCTCCACTTT; CDR3 protein: CASKLDSVNSPLHF
V gene: TRBV14; J gene: TRBJ2-3; clone size: .; D gene: TRBD2; CDR3 DNA: TGTGCCAGCAGCCAATTCGGGAGGCGCGGAGATACGCAGTATTTT; CDR3 protein: CASSQFGRRGDTQYF
V gene: TRBV23-1; J gene: TRBJ1-5; clone size: few; D gene: TRBD1; CDR3 DNA: TGCGCCAGCAGTCACAACCCTAGGGGGCACAGGGACGTTCAGCCCCAGCATTTT; CDR3 protein: CASSHNPRGHRDVQPQHF
V gene: TRBV5-1; J gene: TRBJ2-3; clone size: .; D gene: TRBD2; CDR3 DNA: TGCGCCAGCAGCTTGCGGGGACTAGGAACAGATACGCAGTATTTT; CDR3 protein: CASSLRGLGTDTQYF
V gene: TRBV6-5; J gene: TRBJ1-2; clone size: few; D gene: .; CDR3 DNA: TGTGCCAGCAGGAGGACAGCTAACTATGGCTACACCTTC; CDR3 protein: CASRRTANYGYTF
V gene: TRBV29-1; J gene: TRBJ1-1; clone size: .; D gene: TRBD1; CDR3 DNA: TGCAGCGTTGAGCCGACAGGGTTCAGCACTGAAGCTTTCTTT; CDR3 protein: CSVEPTGFSTEAFF
V gene: TRBV5-6; J gene: TRBJ2-7; clone size: .; D gene: .; CDR3 DNA: TGTGCCAGCAGCTCGACACAGTGGATCTACGAGCAGTACTTC; CDR3 protein: CASSSTQWIYEQYF
V gene: TRBV7-2; J gene: TRBJ2-1; clone size: .; D gene: TRBD2; CDR3 DNA: TGTGCCAGCGGTAGCGGGAGGGGAACCTACAATGAGCAGTTCTTC; CDR3 protein: CASGSGRGTYNEQFF
V gene: TRBV27; J gene: TRBJ2-7; clone size: .; D gene: TRBD1; CDR3 DNA: TGTGCCAGCAGTCTGACAGGGCACGAGCAGTACTTC; CDR3 protein: CASSLTGHEQYF
V gene: TRBV6-1; J gene: TRBJ1-1; clone size: .; D gene: TRBD1; CDR3 DNA: TGTGCCAGCAGTAAAACAGGGGGCCCAACTGAAGCTTTCTTT; CDR3 protein: CASSKTGGPTEAFF
V gene: TRBV5-1; J gene: TRBJ2-3; clone size: .; D gene: .; CDR3 DNA: TGCGCCAGCAGCTTGCGGGGAGTGGGGATGGATACGCAGTATTTT; CDR3 protein: CASSLRGVGMDTQYF
V gene: TRBV7-2; J gene: TRBJ1-5; clone size: .; D gene: .; CDR3 DNA: TGTGCCAGCAGCTTCGACCGGGGAAAAGGTCAGCCCCAGCATTTT; CDR3 protein: CASSFDRGKGQPQHF
V gene: TRBV15; J gene: TRBJ2-3; clone size: .; D gene: .; CDR3 DNA: TGTGCCACCAGCAGAGGCAGGTTCACAGATACGCAGTATTTT; CDR3 protein: CATSRGRFTDTQYF
V gene: TRBV9; J gene: TRBJ2-3; clone size: .; D gene: .; CDR3 DNA: TGTGCCAGCAGCACTAGGCCGGAATTAGATACGCAGTATTTT; CDR3 protein: CASSTRPELDTQYF
V gene: TRBV7-3; J gene: TRBJ2-1; clone size: .; D gene: .; CDR3 DNA: TGTGCCAGCAGCTACGGACTAACCAGTGGGAATGAGCAGTTCTTC; CDR3 protein: CASSYGLTSGNEQFF